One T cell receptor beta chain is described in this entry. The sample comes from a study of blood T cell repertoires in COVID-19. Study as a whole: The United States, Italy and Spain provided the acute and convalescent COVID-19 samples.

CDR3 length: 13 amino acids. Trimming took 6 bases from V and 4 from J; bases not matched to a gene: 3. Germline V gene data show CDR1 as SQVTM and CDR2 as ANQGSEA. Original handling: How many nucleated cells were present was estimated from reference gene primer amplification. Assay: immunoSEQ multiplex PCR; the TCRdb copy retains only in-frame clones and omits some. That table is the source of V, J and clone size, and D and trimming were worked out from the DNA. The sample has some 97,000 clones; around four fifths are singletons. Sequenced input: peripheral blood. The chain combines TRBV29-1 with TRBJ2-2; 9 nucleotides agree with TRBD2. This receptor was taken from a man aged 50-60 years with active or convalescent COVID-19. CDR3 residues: CSVLAGGTGELFF. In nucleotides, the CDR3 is TGCAGCGTACTAGCGGGTGGCACCGGGGAGCTGTTTTTT.